This T cell receptor (beta chain) originates from a study of post-analysis software for immune sequencing data. Sequencing libraries made from TCR beta cDNA carried unique molecular identifiers. Using its own MiXCR run on the PCR reads, TCRdb lists one record per CDR3 protein. Of about 810,000 distinct CDR3 sequences in the sample, approximately 50% were seen once. V trimming: 3 bases; J trimming: 8 bases; junction bases outside the gene matches: 10. Germline CDR1 reads SGHTA; CDR2 reads FQGNSA. The CDR3 spans 15 residues. Whole-study findings and limits: With TRBV5-6, TRBV5-1 and TRBV20-1 included, 4 to 6 TRBV segments were more frequent in patients than in controls. Samples prepared in the same batch strongly co-clustered by F measure.

In regard to this clonotype: What it binds is unknown.

This receptor was identified in a girl aged 10-17 years with multiple sclerosis. V is TRBV7-2 and J is TRBJ2-1, with 7 bases identical to TRBD2. Sequencing was performed on blood. CDR3 in DNA: TGTGCCAGCAGCTTTCCTACGGGGGGTAGAGATGAGCAGTTCTTC. Residues: CASSFPTGGRDEQFF. Combining the CDR3 with reference TRBV7-2 and TRBJ2-1 gives the whole variable domain GAGVSQSPSNKVTEKGKDVELRCDPISGHTALYWYRQSLGQGLEFLIYFQGNSAPDKSGLPSDRFSAERTGGSVSTLTIQRTQQEDSAVYLCASSFPTGGRDEQFFGPGTRLTVL.